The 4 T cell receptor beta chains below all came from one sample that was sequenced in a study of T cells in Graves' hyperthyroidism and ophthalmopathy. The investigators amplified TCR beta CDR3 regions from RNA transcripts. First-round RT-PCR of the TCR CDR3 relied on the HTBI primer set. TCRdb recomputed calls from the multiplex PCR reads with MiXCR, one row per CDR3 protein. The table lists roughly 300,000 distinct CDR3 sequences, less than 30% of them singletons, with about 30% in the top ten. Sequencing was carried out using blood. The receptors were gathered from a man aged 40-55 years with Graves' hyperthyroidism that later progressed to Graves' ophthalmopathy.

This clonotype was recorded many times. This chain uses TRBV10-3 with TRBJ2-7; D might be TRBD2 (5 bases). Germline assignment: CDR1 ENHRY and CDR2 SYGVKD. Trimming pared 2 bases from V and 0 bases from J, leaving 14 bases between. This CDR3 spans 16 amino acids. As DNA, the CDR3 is TGTGCCATCAGTGAGCCCCCCTCGGGGTACTCCTACGAGCAGTACTTC. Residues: CAISEPPSGYSYEQYF.

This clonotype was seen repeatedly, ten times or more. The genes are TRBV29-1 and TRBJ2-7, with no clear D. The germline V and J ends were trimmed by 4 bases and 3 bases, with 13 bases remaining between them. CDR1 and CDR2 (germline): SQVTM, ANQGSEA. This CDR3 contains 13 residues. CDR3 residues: CSVVRPGRYEQYF. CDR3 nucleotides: TGCAGCGTTGTCAGGCCTGGACGCTACGAGCAGTACTTC.

CDR3 DNA: TGTGCCAGCAGCCAAGAAGGGCTCAGGGGTATAAACACTGAAGCTTTCTTT. It codes for CASSQEGLRGINTEAFF. The chain recombines TRBV3-1 with TRBJ1-1, with D possibly TRBD1 on 6 matching bases. The CDR3 consists of 17 residues. Trimming took off 0 bases at V and 2 bases at J, with 16 bases between the two ends. In germline, CDR1 is LGHDT, CDR2 YNNKEL (reference sequence).

DNA of the CDR3: TGTGCCAGCAGGCCAGGGGTACCGTGGATGAACACTGAAGCTTTCTTT. Translated, it gives CASRPGVPWMNTEAFF. The chain combines TRBV28 with TRBJ1-1, with a weak D call TRBD1 (6 bases). Deletions cut 6 bases from V and 0 bases from J, with 17 bases between. The CDR3 has 16 amino acids. CDR1 is MDHEN, CDR2 SYDVKM, per germline.